Shown below are 4 T cell receptor beta chains from a single sample sequenced in a study of cytomegalovirus exposure and HLA in healthy donors. The PCR had 60 Vbeta and 13 Jbeta primers. Profiling relied on immunoSEQ multiplex PCR, and the TCRdb table lists in-frame clones only, not all of them. The sample shows some 120,000 clones, 77% of them seen only once. The sample was PBMCs. Receptor source: a man between 35 and 55 years old in good health and CMV-seropositive.

This clone was observed a handful of times. The rearrangement links TRBV5-5 to TRBJ1-4, with 7 bases lining up with TRBD1. Germline V gene data show CDR1 as SGHKS and CDR2 as YYEKEE (reference sequence). Trimming cost V 4 bases and J 10 bases; bases outside gene matches: 13. The CDR3 has 15 amino acids. The CDR3 DNA is TGTGCCAGCAGCCAGACCGACAGGGACGGGGGAAAACTGTTTTTT. As protein: CASSQTDRDGGKLFF. Based on the CDR3 plus reference TRBV5-5 and TRBJ1-4, the full variable domain is DAGVTQSPTHLIKTRGQQVTLRCSPISGHKSVSWYQQVLGQGPQFIFQYYEKEERGRGNFPDRFSARQFPNYSSELNVNALLLGDSALYLCASSQTDRDGGKLFFGSGTQLSVL.

A single count supports this clone. The chain carries TRBV7-9 and TRBJ1-4, with a weak D call TRBD1 (5 bases). V lost 4 bases, J lost 8 bases, and 8 bases lay in between. The CDR3 extends over 12 amino acids. Germline CDR1 is SEHNR and CDR2 is FQNEAQ (reference sequence). The CDR3 region is CASSSNREKLFF. DNA of the CDR3: TGTGCCAGCAGCTCAAACAGGGAAAAACTGTTTTTT.

This clone was detected a few times. The chain couples TRBV7-8 to TRBJ2-7; a weak D match, TRBD1 (6 bases). This CDR3 region has 19 residues. Deletions cut 5 bases from V and 0 bases from J, with 26 bases between. The germline V gene encodes CDR1 SGHVS and CDR2 FQNEAQ. The CDR3 DNA reads TGTGCCAGCAGCCACCTTGGAGAACAGGGAAGTACTAGCTCCTACGAGCAGTACTTC. It specifies CASSHLGEQGSTSSYEQYF.

CDR3 nucleotide sequence: TGTGCCAGCAGCTTATTGGCAGGTTCCTACAATGAGCAGTTCTTC. This sequence encodes CASSLLAGSYNEQFF. The rearrangement links TRBV11-2 to TRBJ2-1; D is unclear. V shed 2 bases and J shed 1 base, with 9 bases lying between them. CDR3 length equals 15 residues. Per germline, CDR1 SGHAT and CDR2 FQNNGV.